Each of the 15 T cell receptor beta chains below was sequenced from the same sample in a study of cytomegalovirus exposure and HLA in healthy donors. Vbeta (60) and Jbeta (13) primers were used in the PCR. The data were produced by immunoSEQ multiplex PCR, yet TCRdb's version contains in-frame clones alone and is incomplete. The sample contains 120,000 or so clones, roughly 77% of which appear only once. The material sequenced was PBMCs. The source of these receptors is a man aged 35 to 55 in good health and CMV-seronegative.

This clone appeared once. The chain combines TRBV19 with TRBJ2-1, with 8 bases that match TRBD1. The CDR3 is 16 residues long. Trimming cost V 1 base and J 2 bases; bases outside gene matches: 4. Germline values: CDR1 LNHDA, CDR2 SQIVND (reference sequence). In DNA form, the CDR3 reads TGTGCCAGTAGTATAGGGGCAGGGGGCGCCTACAATGAGCAGTTCTTC. This translates into CASSIGAGGAYNEQFF.

The rearrangement uses TRBV27 and TRBJ2-2; TRBD1 matches 8 bases. The CDR3 extends over 16 amino acids. Germline V gene data show CDR1 as MNHEY and CDR2 as SMNVEV (reference sequence). Trimming took 2 bases from V and 3 from J; bases not matched to a gene: 5. The CDR3 here is CASSLTGQGHTGELFF. CDR3 DNA: TGTGCCAGCAGTTTAACAGGACAGGGTCACACCGGGGAGCTGTTTTTT.

Here the CDR3 DNA reads TGTGCCAGCAGCCTCGGCAGGGCGAACCTAAACTATGGCTACACCTTC. Encoded protein: CASSLGRANLNYGYTF. The chain carries TRBV5-5 and TRBJ1-2, with a weak D call TRBD1 (5 bases). Per the germline V gene, CDR1 is SGHKS and CDR2 is YYEKEE (reference sequence). This CDR3 has 16 amino acids. The V end was cut by 4 bases, the J end by 2 bases, with 18 bases between.

The rearrangement joins TRBV11-1 to TRBJ2-2; D gene uncertain. Trimming pared 6 bases from V and 5 bases from J, leaving 4 bases between. The V gene's germline CDR1 is SGHAT and CDR2 FQDESV (reference sequence). The CDR3 length is 11 residues. The CDR3 reads CASRSTGELFF. CDR3 in DNA: TGTGCCAGCAGATCGACCGGGGAGCTGTTTTTT.

V is TRBV7-9 and J is TRBJ2-7; D possibly corresponds to TRBD2 (6 bases). CDR1 and CDR2 from the germline V gene are SEHNR and FQNEAQ (reference sequence). Trimming took off 1 base at V and 1 base at J, with 8 bases between the two ends. The CDR3 is 14 residues long. The CDR3 DNA reads as TGTGCCAGCAGCTTAGAACGGGGGTCCTACGAGCAGTACTTC. It codes for CASSLERGSYEQYF.

Only a few counts were recorded for this clone. This rearrangement joins TRBV10-3 to TRBJ1-5, with D uncertain. The CDR3 runs 13 residues. Trimming stripped 8 bases from V and 0 bases from J, with 8 bases between. The germline V gene encodes CDR1 ENHRY and CDR2 SYGVKD. The CDR3 sequence: CAIQSLSNQPQHF. CDR3 DNA sequence: TGTGCCATCCAGTCCCTTAGCAATCAGCCCCAGCATTTT.

In its sample, this clone was seen a few times. This sequence joins TRBV2 and TRBJ2-3; 9 bases match TRBD2. The V gene's germline CDR1 is SNHLY and CDR2 FYNNEI. The CDR3 runs to 16 residues. Unmatched junction bases numbered 7, after V lost 5 bases and J lost 1 base. CDR3 DNA: TGTGCCAGCAGTTGGGAAGTAGCGGGAGGCACAGATACGCAGTATTTT. It encodes CASSWEVAGGTDTQYF.

This clone was counted between two and nine times. V and J are TRBV9 and TRBJ2-3, with 8 nucleotides matching TRBD2. The germline gives CDR1 SGDLS, CDR2 YYNGEE. V was clipped by 0 bases and J by 6 bases; unmatched bases: 3. The CDR3 covers 14 residues. CDR3 residues: CASSVAGGPDTQYF. In DNA, the CDR3 is TGTGCCAGCAGCGTAGCGGGAGGGCCCGATACGCAGTATTTT.

This chain links TRBV7-3 with TRBJ1-2; no firm D call. Germline V gene data show CDR1 as SGHTA and CDR2 as FQGTGA. Between the trimmed V and J ends, which lost 0 bases and 5 bases, there was a span of 10 bases. The CDR3 is 14 residues long. The CDR3 DNA reads TGTGCCAGCAGCTTAACCGGAGGCAGATATGGCTACACCTTC. It is translated as CASSLTGGRYGYTF. Full variable domain (missing parts from reference TRBV7-3 and TRBJ1-2): GAGVSQTPSNKVTEKGKYVELRCDPISGHTALYWYRQSLGQGPEFLIYFQGTGAADDSGLPNDRFFAVRPEGSVSTLKIQRTERGDSAVYLCASSLTGGRYGYTFGSGTRLTVV.

V usage is TRBV29-1 and J usage is TRBJ2-1, with TRBD2 identical over 14 bases. Germline CDR1 and CDR2: SQVTM and ANQGSEA. V was pared by 2 bases and J by 4 bases, with 4 bases of the junction left unmatched. The CDR3 extends over 16 amino acids. In DNA, the CDR3 is TGCAGCGTTGAATCGGGGACTAGCGGGGGATACAATGAGCAGTTCTTC. Translation gives CSVESGTSGGYNEQFF.

The genes are TRBV7-2 and TRBJ2-7; possible D gene TRBD1, 6 bases. The CDR3 totals 14 residues. Germline V CDR1 and CDR2: SGHTA, FQGNSA. Between the trimmed V and J ends, which lost 7 bases and 2 bases, there was a span of 15 bases. The CDR3 loop is CASTPMTGTYEQYF. The DNA of the CDR3 is TGTGCCAGCACCCCGATGACAGGAACCTACGAGCAGTACTTC.

The chain employs TRBV2 and TRBJ2-3; maybe TRBD1 (5 bases). The germline CDR1 and CDR2 sequences are SNHLY and FYNNEI. V shed 6 bases and J shed 4 bases, with 14 bases lying between them. The CDR3 runs 14 residues. CDR3 residues: CASSAQGLPDTQYF. CDR3 nucleotides: TGTGCCAGCAGCGCTCAGGGTTTGCCAGATACGCAGTATTTT.

The chain combines TRBV9 with TRBJ2-5, with D uncertain. The germline V and J ends were trimmed by 0 bases and 0 bases, with 18 bases remaining between them. The CDR3 has 18 amino acids. CDR1 and CDR2 from the germline V gene are SGDLS and YYNGEE. This chain's CDR3 is CASSVAPGDFLYQETQYF. CDR3 bases: TGTGCCAGCAGCGTAGCACCCGGAGACTTCCTATACCAAGAGACCCAGTACTTC.

This chain connects TRBV7-2 to TRBJ1-6; 10 bases agree with TRBD1. CDR3 length: 16 residues. Germline V gene lookup returns CDR1 SGHTA and CDR2 FQGNSA. The V and J ends lost 4 bases and 4 bases, in that order; junction bases with no gene match: 4. The CDR3 sequence: CASSSDRGYYNSPLHF. CDR3 DNA: TGTGCCAGCAGCTCGGACAGGGGGTATTATAATTCACCCCTCCACTTT.

This chain links TRBV2 with TRBJ1-2, with a weak D call TRBD1 (5 bases). This CDR3 comprises 14 residues. The germline V gene encodes CDR1 SNHLY and CDR2 FYNNEI. Trimming pared 6 bases from V and 3 bases from J, leaving 14 bases between. DNA for the CDR3: TGTGCCAGCAGAGGGGCAGGAAAAGACTATGGCTACACCTTC. Its protein product is CASRGAGKDYGYTF.